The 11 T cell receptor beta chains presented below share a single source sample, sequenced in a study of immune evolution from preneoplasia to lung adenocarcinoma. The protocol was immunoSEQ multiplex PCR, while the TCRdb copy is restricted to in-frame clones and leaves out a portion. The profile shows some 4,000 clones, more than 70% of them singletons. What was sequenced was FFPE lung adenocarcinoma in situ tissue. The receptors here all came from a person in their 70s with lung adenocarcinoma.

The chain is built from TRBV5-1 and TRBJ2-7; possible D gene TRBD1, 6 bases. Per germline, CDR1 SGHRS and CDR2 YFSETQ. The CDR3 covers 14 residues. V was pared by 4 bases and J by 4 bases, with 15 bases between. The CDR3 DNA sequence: TGCGCCAGCAGCGACTCGACAGGTTTATACGAGCAGTACTTC. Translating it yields CASSDSTGLYEQYF.

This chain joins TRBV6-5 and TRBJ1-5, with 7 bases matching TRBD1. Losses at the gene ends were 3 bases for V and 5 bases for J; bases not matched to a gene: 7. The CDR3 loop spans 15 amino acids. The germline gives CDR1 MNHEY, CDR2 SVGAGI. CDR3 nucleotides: TGTGCCAGCAGTTATACAACAGGGGTTGATCAGCCCCAGCATTTT. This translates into CASSYTTGVDQPQHF.

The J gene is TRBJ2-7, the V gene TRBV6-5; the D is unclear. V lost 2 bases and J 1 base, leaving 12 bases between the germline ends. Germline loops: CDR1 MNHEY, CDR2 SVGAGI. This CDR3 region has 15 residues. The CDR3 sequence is CASSYPFGASYEQYF. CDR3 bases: TGTGCCAGCAGTTACCCGTTCGGTGCGTCCTACGAGCAGTACTTC.

The CDR3 protein is CASSLGGKTDTQYF. The CDR3 DNA reads TGTGCCAGCAGCTTGGGCGGGAAAACAGATACGCAGTATTTT. This sequence joins TRBV5-6 and TRBJ2-3, with a tentative D call TRBD2 (6 bases). The V end was cut by 0 bases, the J end by 3 bases, with 8 bases between. The germline V gene has CDR1 SGHDT and CDR2 YYEEEE. The CDR3 covers 14 residues.

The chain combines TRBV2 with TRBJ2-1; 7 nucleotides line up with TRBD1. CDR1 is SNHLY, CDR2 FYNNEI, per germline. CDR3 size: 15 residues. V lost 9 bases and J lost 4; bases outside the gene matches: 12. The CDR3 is CASSTQGVGYNEQFF. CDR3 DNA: TGTGCCAGTTCTACCCAGGGGGTCGGGTACAATGAGCAGTTCTTC. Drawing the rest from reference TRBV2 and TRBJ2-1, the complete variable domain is EPEVTQTPSHQVTQMGQEVILRCVPISNHLYFYWYRQILGQKVEFLVSFYNNEISEKSEIFDDQFSVERPDGSNFTLKIRSTKLEDSAMYFCASSTQGVGYNEQFFGPGTRLTVL.

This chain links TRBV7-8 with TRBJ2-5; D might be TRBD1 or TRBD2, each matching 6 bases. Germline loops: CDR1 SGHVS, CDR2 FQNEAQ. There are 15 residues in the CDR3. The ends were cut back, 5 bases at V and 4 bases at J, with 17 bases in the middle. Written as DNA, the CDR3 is TGTGCCAGCAGCACTCGGGGGACATCTCGAGAGACCCAGTACTTC. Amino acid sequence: CASSTRGTSRETQYF.

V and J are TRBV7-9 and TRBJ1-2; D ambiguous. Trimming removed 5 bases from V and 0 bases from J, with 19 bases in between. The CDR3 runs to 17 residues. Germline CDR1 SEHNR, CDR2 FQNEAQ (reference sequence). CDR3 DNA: TGTGCCAGCAGCCGACTTTTAGATCTGAAAGCTAACTATGGCTACACCTTC. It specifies CASSRLLDLKANYGYTF. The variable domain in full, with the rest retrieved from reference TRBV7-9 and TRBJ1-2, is DTGVSQNPRHKITKRGQNVTFRCDPISEHNRLYWYRQTLGQGPEFLTYFQNEAQLEKSRLLSDRFSAERPKGSFSTLEIQRTEQGDSAMYLCASSRLLDLKANYGYTFGSGTRLTVV.

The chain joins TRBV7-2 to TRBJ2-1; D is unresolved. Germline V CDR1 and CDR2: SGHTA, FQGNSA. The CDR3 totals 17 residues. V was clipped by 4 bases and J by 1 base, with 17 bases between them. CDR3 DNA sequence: TGTGCCAGCAGCTCCCGACCCGTTGAGTGGTCCTACAATGAGCAGTTCTTC. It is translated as CASSSRPVEWSYNEQFF.

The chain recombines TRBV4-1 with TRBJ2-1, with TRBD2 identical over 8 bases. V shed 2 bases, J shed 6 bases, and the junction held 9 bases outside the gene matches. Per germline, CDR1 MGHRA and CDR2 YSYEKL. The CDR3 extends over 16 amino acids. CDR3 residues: CASSQPGGAGVNEQFF. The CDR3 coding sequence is TGCGCCAGCAGCCAACCCGGGGGGGCGGGAGTCAATGAGCAGTTCTTC.

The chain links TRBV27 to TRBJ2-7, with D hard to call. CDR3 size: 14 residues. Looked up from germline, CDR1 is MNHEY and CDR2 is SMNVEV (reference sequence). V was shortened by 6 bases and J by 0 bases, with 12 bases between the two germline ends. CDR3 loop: CASRGWATSYEQYF. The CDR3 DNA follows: TGTGCCAGCAGGGGGTGGGCTACCTCCTACGAGCAGTACTTC.

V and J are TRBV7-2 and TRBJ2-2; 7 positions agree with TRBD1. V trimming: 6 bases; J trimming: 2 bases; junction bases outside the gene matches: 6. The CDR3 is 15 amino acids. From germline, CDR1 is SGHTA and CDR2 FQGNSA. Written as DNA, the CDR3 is TGTGCCAGCAGGACCGGGACAGACAACACCGGGGAGCTGTTTTTT. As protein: CASRTGTDNTGELFF.